This passage covers 16 T cell receptor beta chains from one sample sequenced in a study of spatial heterogeneity in lung cancer. From the 5' RACE reads, TCRdb called clonotypes with MiXCR, one entry per CDR3 protein. The table lists about 85,000 distinct CDR3 sequences, 15% to 25% of them singletons. Stated time point: sample taken at primary tumor resection. Unsorted whole RNA from tumor, nontumor lung or frozen PBMC underwent sequencing. Sequencing was performed on PBMCs, taken at surgery. All receptors derive from a male donor with early-stage non-small cell lung cancer.

The CDR3 spells CASSFGTPRGETQYF. CDR3 DNA: TGTGCCAGCAGCTTTGGGACCCCGAGGGGGGAGACCCAGTACTTC. V usage is TRBV7-9 and J usage is TRBJ2-5, with a tentative D call TRBD1 (6 bases). Trimming cost V 3 bases and J 5 bases, with 16 bases left between them. This CDR3 spans 15 amino acids. CDR1 and CDR2 from the germline V gene are SEHNR and FQNEAQ (reference sequence).

V is TRBV11-2 and J is TRBJ1-3; a weak D match, TRBD1 (5 bases). The V gene's germline CDR1 is SGHAT and CDR2 FQNNGV. The CDR3 contains 14 residues. Between the trimmed V and J ends, which lost 4 bases and 9 bases, there was a span of 16 bases. The CDR3 DNA follows: TGTGCCAGCAGCTCGTCAGCTCCCGGGGGCACCATATATTTT. Translation: CASSSSAPGGTIYF.

The CDR3 nucleotides read TGCGCCAGCAGTACGGGTCTCCACGAGCAGTACTTC. Its protein product is CASSTGLHEQYF. The chain recombines TRBV5-1 with TRBJ2-7; no clear D. This CDR3 has 12 amino acids. Germline values: CDR1 SGHRS, CDR2 YFSETQ. Trimming cost V 5 bases and J 5 bases, with 11 bases left between them.

This clonotype was counted a few times. The chain uses TRBV6-2 or TRBV6-3 and TRBJ2-3, with D perhaps matching TRBD1 (5 bases). V lost 7 bases, J lost 2 bases, and 10 bases lay in between. There are 13 residues in the CDR3. Germline CDR1 MNHEY, CDR2 SVGEGT. CDR3: CASTGQPTDTQYF. DNA for the CDR3: TGTGCCAGCACCGGACAACCCACAGATACGCAGTATTTT.

This sequence joins TRBV28 and TRBJ1-2, with D perhaps matching TRBD1 (6 bases). The CDR3 is made up of 14 amino acids. Germline V gene data show CDR1 as MDHEN and CDR2 as SYDVKM. Deletions cut 6 bases from V and 4 bases from J, with 15 bases between. The CDR3, as DNA: TGTGCCAGCAGCACAGGACAGAGGGGCTATGGCTACACCTTC. Translation: CASSTGQRGYGYTF.

The J gene is TRBJ2-5, the V gene TRBV4-2; TRBD2 matches at 11 bases. The CDR3 consists of 16 residues. Germline V CDR1 and CDR2: LGHNA, YNFKEQ. V shed 1 base and J 1 base; nucleotides not matched to a gene: 2. CDR3 protein: CASSQGLAGGQETQYF. The CDR3, as DNA: TGTGCCAGCAGCCAAGGGCTAGCGGGAGGCCAAGAGACCCAGTACTTC.

This clonotype occurred a few times. The gene calls are TRBV6-4 and TRBJ1-3; D remains unclear. Trimming shortened V by 7 bases and J by 4 bases, and 8 bases separated the two germline ends. CDR1 MRHNA and CDR2 SNTAGT come from the germline V gene. The length of the CDR3 is 12 residues. CDR3 sequence reads: CASNRAGNTIYF. The DNA of the CDR3 is TGTGCCAGCAATAGGGCCGGAAACACCATATATTTT.

This clonotype appeared a few times. The genes are TRBV28 and TRBJ2-1; TRBD2 matches at 9 bases. The V segment lost 4 bases and the J segment 8 bases; nucleotides outside the gene matches: 9. Germline values: CDR1 MDHEN, CDR2 SYDVKM. The CDR3 covers 15 residues. The CDR3 region has the DNA TGTGCCAGCAGTTCTTCAGCGGGAGGAGTTTATGAGCAGTTCTTC. Translated: CASSSSAGGVYEQFF.

This clonotype was counted a few times. The chain has TRBV12-3 or TRBV12-4 and TRBJ2-3; D ambiguous. CDR3 size: 13 residues. V gave up 3 bases and J gave up 7 bases, with 11 bases separating them. CDR3 sequence: CASSFVRSHTQYF. The CDR3 DNA reads as TGTGCCAGCAGTTTCGTCCGCTCCCATACGCAGTATTTT.

This clonotype was counted many times. The chain carries TRBV5-1 and TRBJ2-2; D perhaps matches TRBD2 (5 bases). The CDR3 is 15 amino acids. Trimming shortened V by 1 base and J by 5 bases, and 12 bases separated the two germline ends. The germline CDR1 and CDR2 sequences are SGHRS and YFSETQ. The CDR3 loop is CASSLTPGGTGELFF. DNA for the CDR3: TGCGCCAGCAGCTTGACCCCAGGAGGAACCGGGGAGCTGTTTTTT.

The chain couples TRBV6-2 or TRBV6-3 to TRBJ1-3, with unresolved D. Trimming took off 2 bases at V and 3 bases at J, with 2 bases between the two ends. This CDR3 is 12 amino acids long. The germline V gene has CDR1 MNHEY and CDR2 SVGEGT. CDR3 residues: CASSYGGNTIYF. The CDR3 DNA sequence: TGTGCCAGCAGTTACGGTGGAAACACCATATATTTT.

This clonotype was recorded at least ten times. The V gene is TRBV6-5, the J gene TRBJ1-2, with D unresolved. Deletions cut 0 bases from V and 8 bases from J, with 16 bases between. Germline loops: CDR1 MNHEY, CDR2 SVGAGI. The CDR3 sequence is 15 residues long. The CDR3 sequence is CASSYSMVGSWGYTF. In DNA form, the CDR3 reads TGTGCCAGCAGTTACTCGATGGTAGGGTCTTGGGGCTACACCTTC.

The chain uses TRBV5-4 and TRBJ1-2, with a weak D call TRBD1 (6 bases). Trimming took 0 bases from V and 7 from J, leaving 19 bases between them. CDR1 SGHNT and CDR2 YYREEE come from the germline V gene (reference sequence). The CDR3 is made up of 16 amino acids. This chain's CDR3 is CASSLVKGVLTAGYTF. In nucleotides, the CDR3 is TGTGCCAGCAGCTTGGTTAAGGGGGTCTTAACGGCTGGCTACACCTTC.

The V and J genes are TRBV28 and TRBJ1-6, with TRBD1 matching 9 bases. Germline lookup yields CDR1 MDHEN and CDR2 SYDVKM. Losses at the gene ends were 4 bases for V and 9 bases for J; bases not matched to a gene: 4. This CDR3 is 14 amino acids long. This chain's CDR3 is CASSWDREISPLHF. As DNA, the CDR3 is TGTGCCAGCAGTTGGGACAGGGAAATTTCACCCCTCCACTTT. The whole variable domain, filled in from reference TRBV28 and TRBJ1-6, reads DVKVTQSSRYLVKRTGEKVFLECVQDMDHENMFWYRQDPGLGLRLIYFSYDVKMKEKGDIPEGYSVSREKKERFSLILESASTNQTSMYLCASSWDREISPLHFGNGTRLTVT.

This clonotype has more than one count but fewer than ten. The chain couples TRBV18 to TRBJ1-1; no reliable D call. V was pared by 5 bases and J by 3 bases, with 10 bases between. This CDR3 is built from 13 residues. Germline values: CDR1 KGHSH, CDR2 LQKENI. CDR3 sequence: CASSTATDTEAFF. The CDR3 DNA follows: TGTGCCAGCTCAACGGCTACCGACACTGAAGCTTTCTTT. Supplemented by reference TRBV18 and TRBJ1-1, the full variable domain reads NAGVMQNPRHLVRRRGQEARLRCSPMKGHSHVYWYRQLPEEGLKFMVYLQKENIIDESGMPKERFSAEFPKEGPSILRIQQVVRGDSAAYFCASSTATDTEAFFGQGTRLTVV.

This clonotype was counted a few times. The gene calls are TRBV19 and TRBJ1-5; the match to TRBD1 covers 7 bases. Germline V gene lookup returns CDR1 LNHDA and CDR2 SQIVND (reference sequence). The J segment lost 2 bases and the V segment lost 7 bases, leaving 8 bases of the junction unmatched. The length of the CDR3 is 15 residues. As DNA, the CDR3 is TGTGCCAGTAATCGGGAAGACAGGGGCAATCAGCCCCAGCATTTT. Its protein product is CASNREDRGNQPQHF.